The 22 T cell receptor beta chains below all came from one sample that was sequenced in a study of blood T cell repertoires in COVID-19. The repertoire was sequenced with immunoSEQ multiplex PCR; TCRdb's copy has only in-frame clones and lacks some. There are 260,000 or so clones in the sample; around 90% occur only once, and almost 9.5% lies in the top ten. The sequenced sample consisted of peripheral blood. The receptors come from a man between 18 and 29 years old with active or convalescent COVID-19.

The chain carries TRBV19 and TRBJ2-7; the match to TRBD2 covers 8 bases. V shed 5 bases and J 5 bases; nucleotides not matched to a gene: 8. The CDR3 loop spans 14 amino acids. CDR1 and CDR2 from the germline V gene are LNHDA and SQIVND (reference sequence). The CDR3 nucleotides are TGTGCCAGTAGTGCGGGACTAGTCGGGAACGAGCAGTACTTC. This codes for CASSAGLVGNEQYF.

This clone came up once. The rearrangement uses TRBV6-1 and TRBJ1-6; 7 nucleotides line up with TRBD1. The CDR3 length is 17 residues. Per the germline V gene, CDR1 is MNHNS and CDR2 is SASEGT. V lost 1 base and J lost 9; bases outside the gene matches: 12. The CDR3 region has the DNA TGTGCCAGCAGTGAAGATCAAGGGGGCGACAGGTTTTCACCCCTCCACTTT. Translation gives CASSEDQGGDRFSPLHF.

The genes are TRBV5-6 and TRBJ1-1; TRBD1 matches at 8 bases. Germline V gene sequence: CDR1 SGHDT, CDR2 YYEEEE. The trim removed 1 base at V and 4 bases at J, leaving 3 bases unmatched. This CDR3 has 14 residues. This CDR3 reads CASSLNRGSTEAFF. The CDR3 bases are TGTGCCAGCAGCTTGAACAGGGGGAGCACTGAAGCTTTCTTT.

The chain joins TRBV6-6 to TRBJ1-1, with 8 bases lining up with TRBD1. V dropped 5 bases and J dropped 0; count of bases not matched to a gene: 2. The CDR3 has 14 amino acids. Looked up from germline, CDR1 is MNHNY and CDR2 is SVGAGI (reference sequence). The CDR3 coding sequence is TGTGCCAGCAGTGGGGGACAGGTGAACACTGAAGCTTTCTTT. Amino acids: CASSGGQVNTEAFF.

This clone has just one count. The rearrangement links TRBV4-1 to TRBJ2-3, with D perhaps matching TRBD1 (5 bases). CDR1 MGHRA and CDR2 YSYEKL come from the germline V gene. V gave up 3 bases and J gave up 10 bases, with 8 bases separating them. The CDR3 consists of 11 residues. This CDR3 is CASSHRDAQYF. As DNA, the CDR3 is TGCGCCAGCAGCCACAGGGATGCGCAGTATTTT.

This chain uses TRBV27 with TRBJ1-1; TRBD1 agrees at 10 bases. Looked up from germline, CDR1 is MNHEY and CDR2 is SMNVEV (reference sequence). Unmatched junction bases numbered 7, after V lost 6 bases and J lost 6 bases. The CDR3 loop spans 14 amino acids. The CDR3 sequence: CASRSGTGVPEAFF. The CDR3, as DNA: TGTGCCAGCAGGTCCGGGACAGGGGTACCTGAAGCTTTCTTT.

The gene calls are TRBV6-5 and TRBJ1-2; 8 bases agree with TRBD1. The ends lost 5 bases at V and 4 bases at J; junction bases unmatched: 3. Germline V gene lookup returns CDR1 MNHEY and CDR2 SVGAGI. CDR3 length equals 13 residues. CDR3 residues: CASSQDRAYGYTF. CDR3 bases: TGTGCCAGCAGTCAGGACAGGGCCTATGGCTACACCTTC.

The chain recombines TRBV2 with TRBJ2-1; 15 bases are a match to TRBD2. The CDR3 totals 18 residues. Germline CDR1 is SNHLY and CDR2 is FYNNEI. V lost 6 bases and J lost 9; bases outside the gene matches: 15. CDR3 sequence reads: CASRSTGLAGGPLIEQFF. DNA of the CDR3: TGTGCCAGCAGATCAACTGGACTAGCGGGGGGGCCACTTATTGAGCAGTTCTTC.

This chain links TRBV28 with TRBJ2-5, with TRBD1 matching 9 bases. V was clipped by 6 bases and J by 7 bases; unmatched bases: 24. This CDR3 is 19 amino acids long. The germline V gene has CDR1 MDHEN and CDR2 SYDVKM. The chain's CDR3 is CASSPGQGSYVAIPGTQYF. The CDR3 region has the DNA TGTGCCAGCAGCCCAGGACAGGGGTCGTATGTTGCTATACCCGGGACCCAGTACTTC.

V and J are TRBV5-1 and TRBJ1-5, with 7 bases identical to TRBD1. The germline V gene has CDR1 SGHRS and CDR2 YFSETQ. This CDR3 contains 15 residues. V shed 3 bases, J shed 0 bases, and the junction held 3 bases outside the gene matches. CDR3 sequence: CASSWGTDSNQPQHF. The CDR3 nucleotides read TGCGCCAGCAGCTGGGGGACAGATAGCAATCAGCCCCAGCATTTT.

The DNA for the CDR3 is TGTGCCAGCAGCCAAACAGGGGCTAGCTCCTACGAGCAGTACTTC. Its translation: CASSQTGASSYEQYF. The V and J genes are TRBV4-2 and TRBJ2-7; 7 nucleotides align to TRBD1. Unmatched junction bases numbered 4, after V lost 2 bases and J lost 0 bases. The germline gives CDR1 LGHNA, CDR2 YNFKEQ. The CDR3 runs 15 residues.

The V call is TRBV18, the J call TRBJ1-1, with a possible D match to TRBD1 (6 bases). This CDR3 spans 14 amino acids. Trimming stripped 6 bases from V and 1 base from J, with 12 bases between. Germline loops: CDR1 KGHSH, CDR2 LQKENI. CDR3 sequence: CASSPGTKNTEAFF. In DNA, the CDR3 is TGTGCCAGCTCGCCGGGGACAAAGAACACTGAAGCTTTCTTT.

CDR3 DNA: TGTGCCAGTAGTATATCGGGGTCTGGTCAGCCCCAGCATTTT. The encoded protein is CASSISGSGQPQHF. V gene TRBV19 combines with J gene TRBJ1-5; no firm D call. Germline V gives CDR1 LNHDA, CDR2 SQIVND (reference sequence). Trimming took 2 bases from V and 6 from J, leaving 11 bases between them. The CDR3 runs to 14 residues.

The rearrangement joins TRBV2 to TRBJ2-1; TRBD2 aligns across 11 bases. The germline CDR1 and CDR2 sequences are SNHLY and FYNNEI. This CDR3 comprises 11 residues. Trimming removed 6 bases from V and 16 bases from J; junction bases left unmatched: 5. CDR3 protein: CASSVTSGGFF. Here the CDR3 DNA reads TGTGCCAGCAGCGTAACTAGCGGGGGCTTCTTC.

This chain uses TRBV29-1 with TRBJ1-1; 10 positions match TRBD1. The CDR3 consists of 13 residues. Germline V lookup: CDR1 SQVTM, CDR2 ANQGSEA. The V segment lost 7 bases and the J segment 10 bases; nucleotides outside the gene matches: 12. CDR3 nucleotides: TGCAGCGGAGAGACAGGGGGCCTAGGGGGAGCTTTCTTT. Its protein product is CSGETGGLGGAFF.

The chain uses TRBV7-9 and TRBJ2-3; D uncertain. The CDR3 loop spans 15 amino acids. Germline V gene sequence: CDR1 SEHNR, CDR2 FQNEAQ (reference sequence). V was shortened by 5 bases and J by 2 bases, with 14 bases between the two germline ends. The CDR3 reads CASSTGVLDTDTQYF. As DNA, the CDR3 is TGTGCCAGCAGCACTGGAGTTCTAGACACAGATACGCAGTATTTT.

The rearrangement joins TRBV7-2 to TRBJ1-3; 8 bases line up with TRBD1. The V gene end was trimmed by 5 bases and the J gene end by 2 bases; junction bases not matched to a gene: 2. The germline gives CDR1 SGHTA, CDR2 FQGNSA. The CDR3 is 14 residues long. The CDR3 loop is CASSLDRAGNTIYF. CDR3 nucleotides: TGTGCCAGCAGCCTGGACAGGGCTGGAAACACCATATATTTT.

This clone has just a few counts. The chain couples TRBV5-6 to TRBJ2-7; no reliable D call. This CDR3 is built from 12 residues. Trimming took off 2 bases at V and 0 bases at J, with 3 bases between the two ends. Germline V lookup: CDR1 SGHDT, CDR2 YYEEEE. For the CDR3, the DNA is TGTGCCAGCAGCTTTAACTCCTACGAGCAGTACTTC. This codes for CASSFNSYEQYF.

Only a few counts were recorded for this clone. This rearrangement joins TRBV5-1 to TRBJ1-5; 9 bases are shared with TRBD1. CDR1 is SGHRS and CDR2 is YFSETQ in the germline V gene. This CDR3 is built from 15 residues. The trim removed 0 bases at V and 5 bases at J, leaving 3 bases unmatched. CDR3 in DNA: TGCGCCAGCAGCTTGGAGGGACAGGGACATCAGCCCCAGCATTTT. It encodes CASSLEGQGHQPQHF.

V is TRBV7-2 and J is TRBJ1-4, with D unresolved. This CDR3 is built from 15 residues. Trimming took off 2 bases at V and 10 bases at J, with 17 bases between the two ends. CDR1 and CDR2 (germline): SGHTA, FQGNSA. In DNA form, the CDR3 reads TGTGCCAGCAGCTTATTAATAAGTTCGCGAGGAAAACTGTTTTTT. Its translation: CASSLLISSRGKLFF.

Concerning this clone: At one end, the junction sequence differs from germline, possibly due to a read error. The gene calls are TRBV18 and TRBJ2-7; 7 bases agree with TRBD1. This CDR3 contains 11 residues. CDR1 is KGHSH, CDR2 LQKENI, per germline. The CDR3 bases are TGTGCCAGCTCACTCTCAGGGGGTACGCACTTC. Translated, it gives CASSLSGGTHF.

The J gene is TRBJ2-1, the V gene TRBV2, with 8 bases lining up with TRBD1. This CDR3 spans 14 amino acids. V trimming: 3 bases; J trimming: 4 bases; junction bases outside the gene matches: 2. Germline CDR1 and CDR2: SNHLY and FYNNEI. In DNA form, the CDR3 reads TGTGCCAGCAGTGATAGGACAGGGTACAATGAGCAGTTCTTC. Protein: CASSDRTGYNEQFF.